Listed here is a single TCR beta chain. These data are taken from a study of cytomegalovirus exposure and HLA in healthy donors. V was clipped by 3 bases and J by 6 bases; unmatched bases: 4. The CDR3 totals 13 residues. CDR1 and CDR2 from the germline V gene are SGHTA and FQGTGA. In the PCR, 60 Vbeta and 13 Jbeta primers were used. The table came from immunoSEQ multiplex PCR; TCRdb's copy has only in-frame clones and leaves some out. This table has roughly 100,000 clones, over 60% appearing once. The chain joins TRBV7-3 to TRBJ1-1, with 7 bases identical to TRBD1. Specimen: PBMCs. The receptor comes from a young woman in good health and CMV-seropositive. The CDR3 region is CASSFDRDAEAFF. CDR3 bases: TGTGCCAGCAGCTTCGACAGGGATGCTGAAGCTTTCTTT. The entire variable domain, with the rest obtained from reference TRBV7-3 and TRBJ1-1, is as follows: GAGVSQTPSNKVTEKGKYVELRCDPISGHTALYWYRQSLGQGPEFLIYFQGTGAADDSGLPNDRFFAVRPEGSVSTLKIQRTERGDSAVYLCASSFDRDAEAFFGQGTRLTVV.